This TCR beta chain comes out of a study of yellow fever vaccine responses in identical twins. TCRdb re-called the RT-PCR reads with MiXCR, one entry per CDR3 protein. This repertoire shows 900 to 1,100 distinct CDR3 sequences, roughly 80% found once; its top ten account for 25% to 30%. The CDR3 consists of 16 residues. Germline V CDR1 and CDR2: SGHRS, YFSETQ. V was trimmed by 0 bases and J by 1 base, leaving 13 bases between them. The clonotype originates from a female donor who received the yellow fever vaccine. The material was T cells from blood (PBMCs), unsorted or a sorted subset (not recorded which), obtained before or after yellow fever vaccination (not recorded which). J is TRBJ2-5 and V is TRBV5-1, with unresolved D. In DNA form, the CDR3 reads TGCGCCAGCAGCTTGGCCATGGGCAGTACCCAAGAGACCCAGTACTTC. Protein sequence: CASSLAMGSTQETQYF.